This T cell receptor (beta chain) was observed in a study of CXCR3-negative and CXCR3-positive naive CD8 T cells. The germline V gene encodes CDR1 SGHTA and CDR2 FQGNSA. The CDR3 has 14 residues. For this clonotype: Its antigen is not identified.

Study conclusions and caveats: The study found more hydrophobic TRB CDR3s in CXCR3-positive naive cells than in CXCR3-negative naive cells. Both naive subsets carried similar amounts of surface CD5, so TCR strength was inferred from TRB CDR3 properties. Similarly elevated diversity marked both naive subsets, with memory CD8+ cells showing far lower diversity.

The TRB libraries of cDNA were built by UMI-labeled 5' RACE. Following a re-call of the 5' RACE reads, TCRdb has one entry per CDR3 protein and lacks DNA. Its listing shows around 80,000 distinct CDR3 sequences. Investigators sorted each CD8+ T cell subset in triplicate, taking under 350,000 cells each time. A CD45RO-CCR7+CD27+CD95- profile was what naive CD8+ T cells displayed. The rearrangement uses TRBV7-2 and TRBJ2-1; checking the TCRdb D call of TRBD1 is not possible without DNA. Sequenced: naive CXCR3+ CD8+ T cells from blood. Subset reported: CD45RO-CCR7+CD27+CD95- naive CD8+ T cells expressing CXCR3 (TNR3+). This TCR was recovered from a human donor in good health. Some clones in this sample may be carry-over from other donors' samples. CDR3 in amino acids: CARLDSSAYNEQFF.